This passage covers 30 T cell receptor beta chains from one sample sequenced in a study of Ad26.COV2.S vaccination and SARS-CoV-2 variants. The treatment here: roughly 19 received Ad26.COV2.S at low or high dose, single or two shots; 5 received placebo; per-sample allocation not given. Collection of samples fell on day 63 after the first vaccine or placebo injection. Sequencing was performed with immunoSEQ multiplex PCR; in TCRdb, only in-frame clones are kept and a portion is missing. The sample carries 350,000 to 550,000 clones, roughly nine tenths recorded once. The sequenced sample was peripheral blood, obtained in a trial of Ad26.COV2.S vaccine versus placebo. The receptors originated from a person between 18 and 60 years old who received the Ad26.COV2.S COVID-19 vaccine or a placebo.

The chain carries TRBV4-1 and TRBJ2-3; D is possibly TRBD1 or TRBD2 (5 bases each). V was clipped by 4 bases and J by 1 base, with 15 bases between them. Germline CDR1 is MGHRA and CDR2 is YSYEKL. This CDR3 contains 16 residues. Written as DNA, the CDR3 is TGCGCCAGCAGCCTCCCAAGGGGTAGCGGCACAGATACGCAGTATTTT. It translates to CASSLPRGSGTDTQYF.

The chain employs TRBV2 and TRBJ2-7; no reliable D call. This CDR3 region has 13 residues. The germline CDR1 and CDR2 sequences are SNHLY and FYNNEI. The V end lost 4 bases, the J end lost 3 bases, and 10 bases lay between the germline ends. CDR3 sequence: CASSGSSGYEQYF. In DNA, the CDR3 is TGTGCCAGCAGTGGATCGTCAGGCTACGAGCAGTACTTC.

V is TRBV4-3 and J is TRBJ1-4; D is uncertain. V lost 4 bases to trimming and J lost 2 bases, with 11 bases between them. The CDR3 runs to 15 residues. CDR1 and CDR2 (germline): LGHNA, YSLEER. The CDR3 DNA follows: TGCGCCAGCAGCCGGCTGCTGGGTACTAATGAAAAACTGTTTTTT. Translated, it gives CASSRLLGTNEKLFF.

This chain joins TRBV6-5 and TRBJ2-1; 7 nucleotides line up with TRBD1. V lost 0 bases, J lost 10 bases, and 9 bases stayed unmatched. The CDR3 sequence is 15 residues long. CDR1 MNHEY and CDR2 SVGAGI come from the germline V gene. The CDR3, as DNA: TGTGCCAGCAGTTACTCGCCCGGGACAGTATTCGAGCAGTTCTTC. Protein product: CASSYSPGTVFEQFF.

This chain links TRBV28 with TRBJ1-1; D is uncertain. Germline values: CDR1 MDHEN, CDR2 SYDVKM. The CDR3 extends over 14 amino acids. V was trimmed by 2 bases and J by 1 base, leaving 8 bases between them. The DNA of the CDR3 is TGTGCCAGCAGTTTAGCGGAAGCGAACACTGAAGCTTTCTTT. It translates to CASSLAEANTEAFF.

The V gene is TRBV11-2, the J gene TRBJ2-1; TRBD2 agrees at 8 bases. Germline CDR1 is SGHAT and CDR2 is FQNNGV. The CDR3 is 12 residues long. J gave up 9 bases and V 5 bases, and 3 bases lay outside the gene matches. The CDR3 DNA reads as TGTGCCAGCAGCACCCGGGGGGGTGAGCAGTTCTTC. It codes for CASSTRGGEQFF.

Only a few counts were recorded for this clone. This chain uses TRBV11-2 with TRBJ2-2; D perhaps matches TRBD2 (7 bases). The CDR3 is 16 amino acids. Germline V lookup: CDR1 SGHAT, CDR2 FQNNGV. Trimming pared 4 bases from V and 3 bases from J, leaving 15 bases between. For the CDR3, the DNA is TGTGCCAGCAGCTCACGCGGGGGCATCGACACCGGGGAGCTGTTTTTT. As protein: CASSSRGGIDTGELFF.

The gene calls are TRBV5-1 and TRBJ2-1; D not resolved. There are 13 residues in the CDR3. The ends were cut back, 2 bases at V and 8 bases at J, with 11 bases in the middle. CDR1 is SGHRS and CDR2 is YFSETQ in the germline V gene. The CDR3 DNA is TGCGCCAGCAGCTTAGGCCTAGTGGATGAGCAGTTCTTC. Its translation: CASSLGLVDEQFF.

The V call is TRBV5-4, the J call TRBJ2-2; TRBD2 agrees at 7 bases. Germline V gene data show CDR1 as SGHNT and CDR2 as YYREEE (reference sequence). The CDR3 runs 16 residues. The J segment lost 3 bases and the V segment lost 2 bases, leaving 7 bases of the junction unmatched. The CDR3 here is CASSFASSGHTGELFF. In DNA, the CDR3 is TGTGCCAGCAGCTTTGCGTCTAGCGGCCACACCGGGGAGCTGTTTTTT.

The chain recombines TRBV11-1 with TRBJ2-5; D call uncertain. There are 14 residues in the CDR3. Trimming left V 1 base short and J 1 base short, with 7 bases between. The germline gives CDR1 SGHAT, CDR2 FQDESV (reference sequence). The CDR3 loop reads CASSLGSVQETQYF. CDR3 DNA sequence: TGTGCCAGCAGCTTAGGCTCAGTCCAAGAGACCCAGTACTTC.

The chain employs TRBV4-2 and TRBJ1-5; D not resolved. V dropped 0 bases and J dropped 6 bases, with 9 bases sitting between them. Germline V gene sequence: CDR1 LGHNA, CDR2 YNFKEQ. This CDR3 is built from 14 residues. CDR3 DNA sequence: TGTGCCAGCAGCCAAGAGGTGCGTGCTCAGCCCCAGCATTTT. Protein sequence: CASSQEVRAQPQHF.

The chain carries TRBV12-3 or TRBV12-4 and TRBJ1-1; TRBD1 matches at 10 bases. With V trimmed by 4 bases and J by 4 bases, 0 bases remained unmatched. The CDR3 has 13 residues. The CDR3 region has the DNA TGTGCCAGCAGTTGGGACAGGGGCACTGAAGCTTTCTTT. This gives the protein CASSWDRGTEAFF.

J is TRBJ1-3 and V is TRBV3-1 (or the pseudogene TRBV3-2); D may be TRBD1 (5 bases). The CDR3 spans 13 residues. Germline loops: CDR1 LGHDT, CDR2 YNNKEL (reference sequence). Trimming took 5 bases from V and 4 from J, leaving 9 bases between them. This CDR3 is CASSFRGGNTIYF. The CDR3, as DNA: TGTGCCAGCAGCTTCCGGGGGGGAAACACCATATATTTT.

This chain joins TRBV24-1 and TRBJ2-3; TRBD2 matches 7 bases. The J segment lost 5 bases and the V segment lost 7 bases, leaving 17 bases of the junction unmatched. Germline CDR1 KGHDR, CDR2 SFDVKD. This CDR3 is built from 17 residues. The CDR3 protein is CATRPRPGTMGLDTQYF. The CDR3 DNA reads as TGTGCCACCAGACCTCGACCGGGGACTATGGGGTTAGATACGCAGTATTTT.

J is TRBJ1-6 and V is TRBV24-1, with 7 bases aligning to TRBD1. J lost 0 bases, V lost 11 bases, and 18 bases had no gene match. CDR1 is KGHDR and CDR2 is SFDVKD in the germline V gene. This CDR3 is 19 amino acids long. Here the CDR3 reads CASRLPGQPPSSYNSPLHF. For the CDR3, the DNA is TGTGCCAGCCGGCTTCCGGGACAGCCCCCGAGCTCCTATAATTCACCCCTCCACTTT.

This chain connects TRBV29-1 to TRBJ2-3; 9 bases agree with TRBD1. The trim removed 4 bases at V and 2 bases at J, leaving 7 bases unmatched. This CDR3 has 15 residues. Germline CDR1 SQVTM, CDR2 ANQGSEA. The DNA of the CDR3 is TGCAGCGTTGTCACCCGGGACAGGGTCACAGATACGCAGTATTTT. Its translation: CSVVTRDRVTDTQYF.

The rearrangement uses TRBV11-3 and TRBJ1-1; D is perhaps TRBD1 (6 bases). Germline loops: CDR1 SGHNT, CDR2 YENEEA. This CDR3 contains 15 residues. V was clipped by 2 bases and J by 1 base, with 11 bases between them. CDR3 loop: CASSLTGRGNTEAFF. The CDR3 DNA is TGTGCCAGCAGCTTAACAGGCAGGGGGAACACTGAAGCTTTCTTT.

V usage is TRBV6-6 and J usage is TRBJ1-4; D perhaps matches TRBD1 (6 bases). This CDR3 is 15 amino acids long. Germline CDR1 is MNHNY and CDR2 is SVGAGI (reference sequence). Trimming cost V 5 bases and J 0 bases, with 10 bases left between them. Here the CDR3 DNA reads TGTGCCAGCAGTCAGAGGACAGCAACTAATGAAAAACTGTTTTTT. Amino acids: CASSQRTATNEKLFF.

The chain employs TRBV11-2 and TRBJ1-5, with TRBD1 matching 8 bases. V shed 5 bases and J 7 bases; nucleotides not matched to a gene: 7. Germline assignment: CDR1 SGHAT and CDR2 FQNNGV. The CDR3 consists of 14 residues. The CDR3 sequence: CASSADRAGQPQHF. As DNA, the CDR3 is TGTGCCAGCAGCGCGGACAGGGCTGGACAGCCCCAGCATTTT.

A few counts support this clone. This sequence joins TRBV6-2 or TRBV6-3 and TRBJ1-5; D not resolved. The CDR3 sequence is 15 residues long. Trimming stripped 6 bases from V and 3 bases from J, with 15 bases between. Germline V gene data show CDR1 as MNHEY and CDR2 as SVGEGT. CDR3 sequence (DNA): TGTGCCAGCAGGCCTGAACAGCTCTACAATCAGCCCCAGCATTTT. It yields the protein CASRPEQLYNQPQHF.

The table lists this clone with a count of one. J is TRBJ1-2 and V is TRBV5-1, with 8 bases fitting TRBD1. V lost 2 bases, J lost 0 bases, and 0 bases stayed unmatched. This CDR3 region has 14 residues. Germline V gene sequence: CDR1 SGHRS, CDR2 YFSETQ. The DNA for the CDR3 is TGCGCCAGCAGCTTACAGGGGGCTAACTATGGCTACACCTTC. This encodes CASSLQGANYGYTF. The full variable domain, completed using reference TRBV5-1 and TRBJ1-2, is KAGVTQTPRYLIKTRGQQVTLSCSPISGHRSVSWYQQTPGQGLQFLFEYFSETQRNKGNFPGRFSGRQFSNSRSEMNVSTLELGDSALYLCASSLQGANYGYTFGSGTRLTVV.

The rearrangement links TRBV4-3 to TRBJ2-1; TRBD2 matches 11 bases. The V and J ends lost 2 bases and 5 bases, in that order; junction bases with no gene match: 8. The CDR3 is 17 amino acids. The germline V gene encodes CDR1 LGHNA and CDR2 YSLEER. CDR3 bases: TGCGCCAGCAGCCAACTAGCGGGAGGTTACTCTAACAATGAGCAGTTCTTC. Translating it yields CASSQLAGGYSNNEQFF.

Concerning this clone itself: Other nucleotide sequences in the sample specify the same CDR3. The CDR3 sequence is CASSATGGGGQPQHF. CDR3 DNA sequence: TGTGCCAGCAGCGCCACAGGGGGGGGTGGTCAGCCCCAGCATTTT. The V call is TRBV9, the J call TRBJ1-5; 8 bases agree with TRBD1. Looked up from germline, CDR1 is SGDLS and CDR2 is YYNGEE. V lost 3 bases to trimming and J lost 6 bases; unmatched junction nucleotides: 8. This CDR3 comprises 15 residues.

The CDR3 sequence is CASSYRGEQFF. DNA for the CDR3: TGTGCCAGCAGTTACAGGGGGGAGCAGTTCTTC. The V call is TRBV6-5, the J call TRBJ2-1; D is possibly TRBD1 (6 bases). V gave up 2 bases and J gave up 10 bases, with 6 bases separating them. The CDR3 totals 11 residues. Germline V CDR1 and CDR2: MNHEY, SVGAGI.

The chain combines TRBV15 with TRBJ2-3; TRBD1 agrees at 8 bases. This CDR3 has 17 amino acids. Germline CDR1 and CDR2: LNHNV and YYDKDF (reference sequence). V lost 3 bases to trimming and J lost 0 bases; unmatched junction nucleotides: 8. This chain's CDR3 is CATSRARTGRSTDTQYF. CDR3 bases: TGTGCCACCAGCAGGGCGCGGACAGGGAGGAGCACAGATACGCAGTATTTT.

The V and J genes are TRBV7-2 and TRBJ2-7, with a tentative D call TRBD2 (6 bases). The CDR3 spans 13 residues. The V and J ends lost 3 bases and 7 bases respectively, with 13 bases between them. CDR1 is SGHTA, CDR2 FQGNSA, per germline. The CDR3: CASSLRGGQEQYF. CDR3 nucleotide sequence: TGTGCCAGCAGCTTGCGGGGTGGGCAGGAGCAGTACTTC.

The chain is built from TRBV7-8 and TRBJ2-5, with 9 bases aligning to TRBD2. With 1 base clipped from V and 7 bases from J, the junction kept 4 bases outside the gene matches. This CDR3 is built from 14 residues. Germline CDR1 and CDR2: SGHVS and FQNEAQ. Here the CDR3 DNA reads TGTGCCAGCAGCTTAGGCGGGGGGGCCGGGACCCAGTACTTC. It codes for CASSLGGGAGTQYF.

This chain uses TRBV5-1 with TRBJ2-3; D uncertain. V was cut by 4 bases and J by 2 bases, with 8 bases left in between. This CDR3 has 13 residues. Germline CDR1 and CDR2: SGHRS and YFSETQ. DNA for the CDR3: TGCGCCAGCAGCACCCAGGTCACAGATACGCAGTATTTT. This codes for CASSTQVTDTQYF.

The genes are TRBV5-1 and TRBJ1-3; D call uncertain. V gave up 2 bases and J gave up 8 bases, with 14 bases separating them. There are 14 residues in the CDR3. Germline V lookup: CDR1 SGHRS, CDR2 YFSETQ. CDR3 coding DNA: TGCGCCAGCAGCTTCGACGGCGGTAGGGACACCATATATTTT. As protein: CASSFDGGRDTIYF. Full variable domain (outside the CDR3, taken from reference TRBV5-1 and TRBJ1-3): KAGVTQTPRYLIKTRGQQVTLSCSPISGHRSVSWYQQTPGQGLQFLFEYFSETQRNKGNFPGRFSGRQFSNSRSEMNVSTLELGDSALYLCASSFDGGRDTIYFGEGSWLTVV.

This chain connects TRBV5-6 to TRBJ2-7; D may correspond to TRBD1 or TRBD2 (7 bases each). V lost 4 bases, J lost 3 bases, and 17 bases lay in between. The germline CDR1 and CDR2 sequences are SGHDT and YYEEEE. The CDR3 is 15 residues long. The CDR3 loop reads CASSPGGQEVYEQYF. The CDR3 DNA reads TGTGCCAGCAGCCCGGGAGGACAGGAAGTCTACGAGCAGTACTTC.